This T cell receptor beta chain was identified in a study of blood T cell repertoires in COVID-19. Background on the study: From the United States, Italy and Spain came samples of acute and convalescent COVID-19. PBMCs, B-cell-depleted T cells, or T cells were the source of the cDNA or gDNA that made up the material.

The method was immunoSEQ multiplex PCR; TCRdb's version includes in-frame clones alone and lacks a portion of them. The sample has roughly 120,000 clones, more than 65% seen once. The CDR3 length is 15 residues. V was clipped by 5 bases and J by 1 base, with 11 bases between them. The germline V gene has CDR1 MDHEN and CDR2 SYDVKM. The chain couples TRBV28 to TRBJ2-2; no clear D. Sequencing was done on a sample of peripheral blood. This clonotype was obtained from a man aged 50 to 60 with acute or convalescent COVID-19. As DNA, the CDR3 is TGTGCCAGCAGTGCCCAGAAATTGAACACCGGGGAGCTGTTTTTT. Its protein is CASSAQKLNTGELFF.